The T cell receptor (beta chain) under discussion was sequenced for a study of blood T cells in healthy people across ages. Study at large: Per two T cells, template switching captured roughly one barcoded beta molecule.

V was trimmed by 0 bases and J by 4 bases, leaving 9 bases between them. The CDR3 runs 14 residues. From germline, CDR1 is SGHDN and CDR2 FVKESK. This clonotype appeared a few times. The authors ran a second PCR of roughly 6 to 11 cycles using a sample-barcoded 5' primer and a J-beta primer mix. One entry per CDR3 protein, called by TCRdb with MiXCR from the 5' RACE reads. The data hold 1,500,000 or so distinct CDR3 sequences, with less than 45% observed a single time. The rearrangement uses TRBV14 and TRBJ1-2, with no clear D. The sequence derives from a woman in her late teens or twenties in good health. The source material was blood. CDR3 nucleotide sequence: TGTGCCAGCAGCCAAGAATTAGGTGCCTATGGCTACACCTTC. It codes for CASSQELGAYGYTF.